This TCR beta chain was sequenced in a study of blood T cell repertoires in COVID-19. Study context: Samples taken during acute and convalescent COVID-19 were collected in the United States, Italy and Spain.

TCRdb's table, derived via immunoSEQ multiplex PCR, lists solely in-frame clones and lacks some. The table has approximately 240,000 clones, 80% to 90% seen once. This CDR3 has 13 residues. Germline-derived CDR1 and CDR2 are SGHTA and FQGNSA. Trimming took 0 bases from V and 7 from J, leaving 9 bases between them. Assignment of participants to cohorts was predicated upon participant-reported clinical history. This sequence was found in a woman aged 18-29 years in a cohort exposed to, infected with or recovered from COVID-19 (not recorded which). The chain carries TRBV7-2 and TRBJ1-2; tentative D call: TRBD1 (5 bases). The sample comprised PBMCs or T cells enriched from blood (not recorded which). The CDR3 spells CASSLARGGGYTF. CDR3 nucleotide sequence: TGTGCCAGCAGCTTAGCGCGGGGGGGTGGCTACACCTTC.